A selection of T cell receptor beta chains follows, all from one sample in a study of TIL therapy for anti-PD-1-resistant metastatic lung cancer. The method was immunoSEQ multiplex PCR; TCRdb's version includes in-frame clones alone and lacks a portion of them. Here the sample spans 9,500 to 15,000 clones, less than 75% being singletons. This specimen was tumor tissue, taken at baseline. The receptors derive from a person between 30 and 80 years old with non-small cell lung cancer. The CDR3 runs from the conserved cysteine through the conserved F or W. D genes are given only for firm matches.

>TRBV19|TRBJ1-6|NA
CASSIRGDSPLHF
>TRBV10-2|TRBJ2-3|TRBD2
CASRSSGAPGDTQYF
>TRBV23-1|TRBJ1-2|TRBD1
CASSQSSEKDRKNYGYTF
>TRBV6-2/TRBV6-3|TRBJ2-3|TRBD2
CASSYSLAGGPTDTQYF
>TRBV10-2|TRBJ2-3|NA
CASSESSGAPADTQYF
>TRBV19|TRBJ2-2|NA
CASTLSQSIGELFF
>TRBV15|TRBJ1-1|NA
CATSRGYDTEAFF
>TRBV6-5|TRBJ2-3|NA
CASSYSSQSTDTQYF
>TRBV2|TRBJ1-4|NA
CASSVRPGSNEKLFF
>TRBV7-9|TRBJ2-1|TRBD2
CASSFTSGRTYNEQFF
>TRBV5-1|TRBJ1-1|TRBD1
CASSLKFIGGANTEAFF
>TRBV7-2|TRBJ1-1|NA
CASSLDSPSAFF
>TRBV3-1/TRBV3-2|TRBJ2-3|NA
CASSEAGITDTQYF
>TRBV11-2|TRBJ2-1|TRBD2
CASSLARTSGRYNEQFF
>TRBV10-3|TRBJ2-7|TRBD1
CAISDRGYEQYF
>TRBV27|TRBJ1-2|NA
CASAGPEGVVDGYTF
>TRBV27|TRBJ2-7|NA
CASSFNQGEQYF
>TRBV7-9|TRBJ2-1|NA
CASSLGVSRANEQFF
>TRBV7-6|TRBJ1-2|NA
CASSLAGAQGYTF
>TRBV7-3|TRBJ1-1|TRBD1
CASSQDRGGTEAFF
>TRBV27|TRBJ1-1|NA
CASSSPGMNTEAFF
>TRBV3-1/TRBV3-2|TRBJ2-3|TRBD2
CASSQDRGLAGSDTQYF
>TRBV30|TRBJ2-5|TRBD2
CAWKLVLAGQETQYF
>TRBV7-9|TRBJ1-1|NA
CASSRFEAFF
>TRBV7-9|TRBJ2-3|TRBD1
CASNLQGVGTDTQYF
>TRBV7-8|TRBJ2-1|TRBD2
CASSTLLAGGYNEQFF
>TRBV30|TRBJ2-7|NA
CAWSVPPRPYEQYF
>TRBV28|TRBJ2-7|TRBD1
CASSSNRGWNYEQYF
>TRBV27|TRBJ1-1|NA
CASSSPARNTEAFF
>TRBV27|TRBJ2-7|NA
CASSPRGQYHEQYF
>TRBV5-1|TRBJ2-7|NA
CASSLESLGYHEQYF
>TRBV10-3|TRBJ1-4|NA
CAISLGTGGEKLFF
>TRBV12-3/TRBV12-4|TRBJ2-1|NA
CASSLNGGEQFF
>TRBV18|TRBJ2-2|TRBD2
CASLPGLAFTGELFF
>TRBV7-2|TRBJ1-3|NA
CASSLRWYGNTIYF
>TRBV9|TRBJ1-2|NA
CASSVAGTTNYGYTF
>TRBV9|TRBJ2-4|NA
CASSVAPGQNIQYF
>TRBV3-1/TRBV3-2|TRBJ1-6|NA
CASSQVPNSPLHF
>TRBV9|TRBJ1-6|NA
CASSAKPGLDSPLHF
>TRBV6-5|TRBJ1-6|NA
CASGFSPLHF
>TRBV6-5|TRBJ1-1|NA
CASSLFSTEAFF
>TRBV5-6|TRBJ1-3|TRBD1
CASSLLAGGGGNTIYF